The rows below give T cell receptor beta chains drawn from one sample of a study of neurological immune-mediated disorders. TCRdb reprocessed the 5' RACE reads with MiXCR, giving one entry per CDR3 protein. The sample comprises 20,000 to 30,000 distinct CDR3 sequences, roughly 2.5% of which are singletons, and 2.3% rests with the top ten. The material sequenced was PBMCs. These receptors all stem from a woman aged 45-65 years with multiple sclerosis. The CDR3 runs from the conserved cysteine through the conserved F or W. D genes are given only for firm matches. Size is omitted from some rows. Given values are once, few, many or a class for expanded clones.

v_gene,abundance,j_gene,d_gene,CDR3nt,CDR3aa
TRBV18,many,TRBJ2-3,NA,TGTGCCAGCTCACCCTACACAGATACGCAGTATTTT,CASSPYTDTQYF
TRBV7-3,medium-sized,TRBJ2-1,NA,TGTGCCAGCAGCCCCCAGGGACCCAATGAGCAGTTCTTC,CASSPQGPNEQFF
TRBV5-1,many,TRBJ2-1,TRBD1,TGCGCCAGCAGCTTGAAACAGGGGGCCTACAATGAGCAGTTCTTC,CASSLKQGAYNEQFF
TRBV28,many,TRBJ1-3,NA,TGTGCCAGCATGGACATGGCAGGAAACACCATATATTTT,CASMDMAGNTIYF
TRBV5-1,NA,TRBJ2-1,NA,TGCGCCAGCAGCTTGGGAGGACGGAGGGCGGGCAATGAGCAGTTCTTC,CASSLGGRRAGNEQFF
TRBV20-1,medium-sized,TRBJ2-3,TRBD2,TGCAGTGCTAAGGTAGCGGGGACCACAGATACGCAGTATTTT,CSAKVAGTTDTQYF
TRBV5-1,few,TRBJ2-1,NA,TGCGCCAGCAGCTTGGGGGCGGGGAACGAGAAGGTTGAGCAGTTCTTC,CASSLGAGNEKVEQFF
TRBV6-2/TRBV6-3,many,TRBJ2-1,NA,TGTGCCAGCAGCCCCAGGAACAATGAGCAGTTCTTC,CASSPRNNEQFF
TRBV9,medium-sized,TRBJ2-3,NA,TGTGCCAGCAGCGTACGCCCGGGCACAGATACGCAGTATTTT,CASSVRPGTDTQYF
TRBV6-6,NA,TRBJ1-1,NA,TGTGCCAGCAGTTACTTGGAGGGTATGACTGAAGCTTTCTTT,CASSYLEGMTEAFF
TRBV7-6,many,TRBJ2-7,TRBD1,TGTGCCAGCAGTCTTACCGGGACAGGGCTGTCCTACGAGCAGTACTTC,CASSLTGTGLSYEQYF
TRBV27,many,TRBJ1-6,NA,TGTGCCAGCAGTTCGTTTAGGGTGAGCTCCTATAATTCACCCCTCCACTTT,CASSSFRVSSYNSPLHF
TRBV12-3/TRBV12-4,many,TRBJ1-4,NA,TGTGCCAGCAGTTTCAAGGAAAATGAAAAACTGTTTTTT,CASSFKENEKLFF
TRBV27,many,TRBJ1-2,TRBD1,TGTGCCAGCAAACGAACAGGGGGCGCGGCGGGCTATGGCTACACCTTC,CASKRTGGAAGYGYTF
TRBV11-2,many,TRBJ2-1,NA,TGTGCCAGCAGCTTGTCGGGATTTGACAATGAGCAGTTCTTC,CASSLSGFDNEQFF
TRBV20-1,many,TRBJ2-3,NA,TGCAGTGCTAGAGAATGGGGGACACTCACAGATACGCAGTATTTT,CSAREWGTLTDTQYF
TRBV5-1,many,TRBJ1-4,NA,TGCGCCAGCAGAGGAGGGACTATCGATGAAAAACTGTTTTTT,CASRGGTIDEKLFF
TRBV20-1,medium-sized,TRBJ2-7,TRBD2,TGCAGTGCTTTCCAAAGCGGGAGGGCCGGACGCGAGCAGTACTTC,CSAFQSGRAGREQYF
TRBV5-1,many,TRBJ1-1,TRBD1,TGCGCCAGCAGCTTGTCCCGGGGACAGGGGATCACTGAAGCTTTCTTT,CASSLSRGQGITEAFF
TRBV12-3/TRBV12-4,many,TRBJ2-3,NA,TGTGCCAGCAGCCCGAGGGCCCAGGGTGATACGCAGTATTTT,CASSPRAQGDTQYF
TRBV2,many,TRBJ2-3,NA,TGTGCCAGCAGTGTTCAAGGCGATACGCAGTATTTT,CASSVQGDTQYF
TRBV20-1,many,TRBJ2-1,NA,TGCAGTGCTAAAGATTACAAGCAGTTCTTC,CSAKDYKQFF
TRBV20-1,many,TRBJ1-6,TRBD1,TGCAGTGCTCCCCCGAGACAGGGGTATCTCCACTTT,CSAPPRQGYLHF
TRBV7-9,NA,TRBJ1-2,NA,TGTGCCAGCAGCCCAAAGGGGACGCGTGGCTACACCTTC,CASSPKGTRGYTF
TRBV24-1,many,TRBJ2-2,NA,TGTGCCACCAGTGATCGGCAGGGGAACACCGGGGAGCTGTTTTTT,CATSDRQGNTGELFF
TRBV7-2,many,TRBJ2-7,TRBD1,TGTGCCAGCAGCATGACAGGGAATGGCGAGCAGTACTTC,CASSMTGNGEQYF
TRBV7-2,many,TRBJ2-1,NA,TGTGCCAGCAGCCCAAAACAACGTCGGTCCACAAATGAGCAGTTCTTC,CASSPKQRRSTNEQFF
TRBV20-1,medium-sized,TRBJ2-1,TRBD2,TGCAGTGTTGCGGGGGAGGGCCGGGATGAGCAGTTCTTC,CSVAGEGRDEQFF
TRBV20-1,many,TRBJ2-3,TRBD2,TGCAGTGCTAGAGCGGGGACTAGCAGGAGGGTCCGCACAGATACGCAGTATTTT,CSARAGTSRRVRTDTQYF
TRBV5-1,medium-sized,TRBJ2-1,NA,TGCGCCAGCAGCCAGATAAGGGGGTCCTTAGGGGTCTTC,CASSQIRGSLGVF
TRBV20-1,many,TRBJ2-7,NA,TGCAGTGCTAGTTTAGGAGGATACGAGCAGTACTTC,CSASLGGYEQYF
TRBV10-3,many,TRBJ1-1,NA,TGTGCCATCAGTGTAAGGCCGTTGGACACTGAAGCTTTCTTT,CAISVRPLDTEAFF
TRBV20-1,few,TRBJ1-2,NA,TGCAGTGCTAGAGAATCCGGACATACTTATGGCTACACCTTC,CSARESGHTYGYTF
TRBV7-9,many,TRBJ2-1,NA,TGTGCCAGCGGGGCCAGCTACAATGAGCAGTTCTTC,CASGASYNEQFF
TRBV7-8,many,TRBJ1-5,NA,TGTGCCAGCAGCTTTCGGGGTAAGGCACAGCCCCAGCATTTT,CASSFRGKAQPQHF
TRBV20-1,many,TRBJ2-5,TRBD2,TGCAGTGCTACCTCTTGGGGGAGGGGAGAGACCCAGTACTTC,CSATSWGRGETQYF